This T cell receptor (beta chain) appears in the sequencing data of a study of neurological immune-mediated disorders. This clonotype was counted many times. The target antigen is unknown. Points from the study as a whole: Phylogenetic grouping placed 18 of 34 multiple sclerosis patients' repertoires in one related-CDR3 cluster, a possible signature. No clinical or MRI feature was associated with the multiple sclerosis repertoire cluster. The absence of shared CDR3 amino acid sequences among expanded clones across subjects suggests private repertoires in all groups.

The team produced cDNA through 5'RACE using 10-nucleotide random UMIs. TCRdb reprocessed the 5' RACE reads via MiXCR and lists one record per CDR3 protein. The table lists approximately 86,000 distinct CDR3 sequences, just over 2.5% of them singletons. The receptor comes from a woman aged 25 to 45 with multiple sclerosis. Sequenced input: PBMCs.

CDR3 nucleotides: TGTGCCAGCAGTTTCTCAACTAGCGGGACTGACTACGAGCAGTACTTC. Translating gives CASSFSTSGTDYEQYF. This chain joins TRBV28 and TRBJ2-7; 10 nucleotides align to TRBD2. CDR1 is MDHEN and CDR2 is SYDVKM in the germline V gene. V shed 3 bases, J shed 3 bases, and the junction held 8 bases outside the gene matches. The CDR3 is made up of 16 amino acids.